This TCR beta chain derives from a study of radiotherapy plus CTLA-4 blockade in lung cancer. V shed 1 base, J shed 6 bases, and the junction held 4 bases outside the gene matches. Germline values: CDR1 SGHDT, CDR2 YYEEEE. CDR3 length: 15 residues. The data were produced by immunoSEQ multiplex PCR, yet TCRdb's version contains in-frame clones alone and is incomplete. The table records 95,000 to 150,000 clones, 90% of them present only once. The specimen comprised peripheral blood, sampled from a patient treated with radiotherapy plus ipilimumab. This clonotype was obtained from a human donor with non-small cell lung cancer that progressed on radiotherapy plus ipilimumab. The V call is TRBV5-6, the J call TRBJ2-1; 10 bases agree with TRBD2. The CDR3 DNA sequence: TGTGCCAGCAGCTTGACTAGCGGGATCCTCAATGAGCAGTTCTTC. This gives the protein CASSLTSGILNEQFF.